This T cell receptor (beta chain) was observed in a study of cytomegalovirus exposure and HLA in healthy donors. The sample holds a few counts of this clone. Its target is unknown. Primers: 60 Vbeta forward and 13 Jbeta reverse. Produced via immunoSEQ multiplex PCR; TCRdb's table is partial and in-frame only. The sample consists of roughly 110,000 clones, under 80% of them appearing once. The ends were cut back, 0 bases at V and 4 bases at J, with 11 bases in the middle. This CDR3 contains 15 residues. CDR1 SGHRS and CDR2 YFSETQ come from the germline V gene. Study findings and constraints: Researchers left out some V segments, among them TRBV6-2 and TRBV6-3, as indistinguishable. What TCR beta sequences reportedly achieved was accurate prediction of HLA-A and HLA-B alleles in most subjects. Several of the most significant clusters were apparently associated with common viral pathogens in a later analysis. CMV serostatus was the only immune exposure information that was available.

The sequence was collected from a woman aged 45-65 years in good health and CMV-seropositive. The specimen sequenced was PBMCs. This chain connects TRBV5-1 to TRBJ2-1; weak D call: TRBD2 (5 bases). The CDR3 protein is CASSLVGEIYNEQFF. The CDR3 DNA sequence: TGCGCCAGCAGCTTGGTCGGGGAGATATACAATGAGCAGTTCTTC.